A selection of T cell receptor beta chains follows, all from one sample in a study of shared clonotypes between healthy human individuals. Some clones are missing from TCRdb's copy, which holds only in-frame ones; the method was immunoSEQ multiplex PCR. The data hold about 2.1 million clones, with under 95% observed a single time. Sample: naive CD8+ T cells from PBMCs. Every receptor here comes from a man between 18 and 35 years old in good health. Some clones in this sample may be carry-over from other donors' samples. Each CDR3 is given with its conserved first and last residue. The D gene is left open where the match is weak. Size is omitted from some rows. Given values are once, few, many or a class for expanded clones.

CDR3nt	CDR3aa	j_gene	abundance	d_gene	v_gene
TGCAGTGCCATCTTAGGAGAAGCTTTCTTT	CSAILGEAFF	TRBJ1-1	-	-	TRBV20-1
TGCAGCGCCGCCGGCCCAGCCGGGGAGCTGTTTTTT	CSAAGPAGELFF	TRBJ2-2	-	-	TRBV29-1
TGTGCCGTCCTCCCCGACAGGGCGAATGGCTACACCTTC	CAVLPDRANGYTF	TRBJ1-2	-	TRBD1	TRBV10-3
TGTGCCAGCAGCGAGGGAGGTTACGAGCAGTACTTC	CASSEGGYEQYF	TRBJ2-7	-	-	TRBV11-2
TGTGCCAGCAGCGTAGACGGGAGGGGATTCCAAGAGACCCAGTACTTC	CASSVDGRGFQETQYF	TRBJ2-5	once	TRBD2	TRBV9
TGTGCCAGCAGCGTAGAGGACAGCAGATTCACAGATACGCAGTATTTT	CASSVEDSRFTDTQYF	TRBJ2-3	-	-	TRBV9
TGCGCCAGCAGCTTGGCCTGGCTAGCGGAGCGGGGCGAGCAGTACTTC	CASSLAWLAERGEQYF	TRBJ2-7	-	TRBD2	TRBV5-1
TGTGCCAGCAGCTCCCGACTAGCGGCTAGCACAGATACGCAGTATTTT	CASSSRLAASTDTQYF	TRBJ2-3	once	TRBD2	TRBV7-2
TGCGCCAGCAGCTCCCGGGACAACCAAGAGACCCAGTACTTC	CASSSRDNQETQYF	TRBJ2-5	-	-	TRBV5-1
TGTGCCTGGAGTGACGGGACCGAGAAACATAGTATCTATGGCTACACCTTC	CAWSDGTEKHSIYGYTF	TRBJ1-2	-	-	TRBV30
TGTGCCAGCAGTGAGTTAAACGGTAGGAGCAATCAGCCCCAGCATTTT	CASSELNGRSNQPQHF	TRBJ1-5	-	-	TRBV6-1
TGTGCCAGCAGCGTAGATGAGGGACCCCTAGCCGAGCAGTACTTC	CASSVDEGPLAEQYF	TRBJ2-7	-	-	TRBV9
TGTGCCACCAGCAGAGTTTGGGGCGGACGCTCCTACGAGCAGTACTTC	CATSRVWGGRSYEQYF	TRBJ2-7	-	-	TRBV15
TGTGCCAGCAGTTTATCGGGACTTTACAATGAGCAGTTCTTC	CASSLSGLYNEQFF	TRBJ2-1	few	-	TRBV27
TGCAGCGTTGCGATCCTAGCGGGAGGAGGAGGCTTGTGGAGAGAGACCCAGTACTTC	CSVAILAGGGGLWRETQYF	TRBJ2-5	-	TRBD2	TRBV29-1
TGTGCCAGCAGCTCACGAGGGGTTAGCGGGGAGCTGTTTTTT	CASSSRGVSGELFF	TRBJ2-2	-	-	TRBV7-9
TGTGCCAGCATCGAGCGGGAGGGGAACACAGATACGCAGTATTTT	CASIEREGNTDTQYF	TRBJ2-3	-	TRBD2	TRBV27
TGTGCCAGCAGTTTAGTAGGATTGAACACTGAAGCTTTCTTT	CASSLVGLNTEAFF	TRBJ1-1	few	-	TRBV28
TGTGCCAGCAGCTTGTTAGCGGGAGGGCCATATCATGAGCAGTTCTTC	CASSLLAGGPYHEQFF	TRBJ2-1	once	TRBD2	TRBV5-6
TGTGCCAGCAGTTTGACCTCGCCGGGACCTGGGACGACCTGGAATGAAAAACTGTTTTTT	CASSLTSPGPGTTWNEKLFF	TRBJ1-4	-	-	TRBV27
TGCAGCGTTGAGGCGGGAGGGCTTTACAATGAGCAGTTCTTC	CSVEAGGLYNEQFF	TRBJ2-1	-	TRBD2	TRBV29-1
TGCGCCAGCAGCCAAGCTGCGGGGACCGCAAGGAAGACCCAGTACTTC	CASSQAAGTARKTQYF	TRBJ2-5	-	-	TRBV4-1
TGCGCCAGCAGCCAAGAGACAGGGGAATTGGTGAACACTGAAGCTTTCTTT	CASSQETGELVNTEAFF	TRBJ1-1	-	TRBD1	TRBV4-1
TGTGCCAGCAGCCTAAGGGGTCCGGACTCGAGCTCCTACGAGCAGTACTTC	CASSLRGPDSSSYEQYF	TRBJ2-7	-	-	TRBV7-9
TGTGCCAGCACCACTCTTGCAGGGGATGGAGATACGCAGTATTTT	CASTTLAGDGDTQYF	TRBJ2-3	-	-	TRBV28
TGTGCCAGCAGCTTAGCTAGACCGGATACGCAGTATTTT	CASSLARPDTQYF	TRBJ2-3	-	-	TRBV7-6
TGTGCCAGTAGTCAATATAGGGAAAAACTGTTTTTT	CASSQYREKLFF	TRBJ1-4	few	-	TRBV19
TGTGCCAGCCTCCATTTGGGGGTCAGGGACACTGAAGCTTTCTTT	CASLHLGVRDTEAFF	TRBJ1-1	-	-	TRBV28
TGCAGCGTTGTGGTCCGTAACCCGGGCGGGGAGCTGTTTTTT	CSVVVRNPGGELFF	TRBJ2-2	-	-	TRBV29-1
TGCAGCGTTCTCGGACAGAAAGCTTTCTTT	CSVLGQKAFF	TRBJ1-1	-	-	TRBV29-1
TGTGCCAGCAGCCCCGGGACTATCGTGGCGGATACGCAGTATTTT	CASSPGTIVADTQYF	TRBJ2-3	once	TRBD2	TRBV7-3
TGTGCCAGCACAGGGGGGACTGAAGCTTTCTTT	CASTGGTEAFF	TRBJ1-1	few	TRBD1	TRBV7-9
TGCGCCAGCAGCTTAGGACAGGTCACGGGTGACTATGGCTACACCTTC	CASSLGQVTGDYGYTF	TRBJ1-2	-	TRBD1	TRBV5-1
TGCAGCGTTCTGGGCCTCCCGGCGGACTCCTACGAGCAGTACTTC	CSVLGLPADSYEQYF	TRBJ2-7	-	-	TRBV29-1
TGTGCCAGCGTTCACAGTCTGAAATACAATGAGCAGTTCTTC	CASVHSLKYNEQFF	TRBJ2-1	-	-	TRBV7-9
TGTGCCACCAGGACTCATGCGGGAGGGCCTATAACCGGGGAGCTGTTTTTT	CATRTHAGGPITGELFF	TRBJ2-2	-	TRBD2	TRBV15
TGTGCCAGCAGTATAGCGGGAGGGCCGTTCAATGAGCAGTTCTTC	CASSIAGGPFNEQFF	TRBJ2-1	-	TRBD2	TRBV27
TGTGCCACCGTAGGGGTCTCCCGCTACGAGCAGTACTTC	CATVGVSRYEQYF	TRBJ2-7	once	-	TRBV28
TGTGCCAGCAGTGATATCGGGACAAGATTCTACGAGCAGTACTTC	CASSDIGTRFYEQYF	TRBJ2-7	-	-	TRBV2
TGTGCCAGCAGGGGACGCGCCTCCTACGAGCAGTACTTC	CASRGRASYEQYF	TRBJ2-7	-	-	TRBV27